A selection of T cell receptor beta chains follows, all from one sample in a study of cytomegalovirus exposure and HLA in healthy donors. The assay was immunoSEQ multiplex PCR, and TCRdb's table has in-frame clones only and misses some. The data contain some 170,000 clones, approximately 86% of them singletons. The sample consisted of PBMCs. The receptors were gathered from a man in his thirties or forties in good health and CMV-seropositive. The CDR3 runs from the conserved cysteine through the conserved F or W. A D gene is named only where the DNA matches it firmly. Rows give clone size only sometimes, using once, few, many, or a class for an expanded clone.

V gene: TRBV18
clone size: once
J gene: TRBJ2-1
D gene: TRBD1
CDR3 protein: CASSPRTGYEQFF
CDR3 DNA: TGTGCCAGCTCACCCCGGACAGGGTATGAGCAGTTCTTC

V gene: TRBV30
clone size: NA
J gene: TRBJ2-7
D gene: NA
CDR3 protein: CAWSPGTIYEQYF
CDR3 DNA: TGTGCCTGGAGCCCCGGGACCATCTACGAGCAGTACTTC

V gene: TRBV4-1
clone size: NA
J gene: TRBJ2-7
D gene: TRBD1
CDR3 protein: CASSQGQGAAYEQYF
CDR3 DNA: TGCGCCAGCAGCCAAGGACAGGGGGCCGCCTACGAGCAGTACTTC

V gene: TRBV6-1
clone size: NA
J gene: TRBJ2-1
D gene: NA
CDR3 protein: CASSLAYNEQFF
CDR3 DNA: TGTGCCAGCAGCCTTGCATACAATGAGCAGTTCTTC

V gene: TRBV9
clone size: NA
J gene: TRBJ2-6
D gene: NA
CDR3 protein: CASSVTADGNSGANVLTF
CDR3 DNA: TGTGCCAGCAGCGTCACCGCGGACGGCAACTCTGGGGCCAACGTCCTGACTTTC

V gene: TRBV20-1
clone size: NA
J gene: TRBJ1-2
D gene: NA
CDR3 protein: CSAQSDYGYTF
CDR3 DNA: TGCAGTGCCCAGTCGGACTATGGCTACACCTTC

V gene: TRBV13
clone size: NA
J gene: TRBJ2-5
D gene: NA
CDR3 protein: CASSSSETQYF
CDR3 DNA: TGTGCCAGCAGCTCGAGTGAGACCCAGTACTTC

V gene: TRBV7-2
clone size: NA
J gene: TRBJ1-5
D gene: NA
CDR3 protein: CASSLGTPSNQPQHF
CDR3 DNA: TGTGCCAGCAGCCTGGGGACACCTAGCAATCAGCCCCAGCATTTT

V gene: TRBV19
clone size: NA
J gene: TRBJ2-3
D gene: NA
CDR3 protein: CASSPSGVYTQYF
CDR3 DNA: TGTGCCAGTAGCCCTTCGGGGGTTTATACGCAGTATTTT

V gene: TRBV5-1
clone size: NA
J gene: TRBJ1-2
D gene: NA
CDR3 protein: CASSLSGDGYTF
CDR3 DNA: TGCGCCAGCAGCTTGAGTGGGGACGGCTACACCTTC

V gene: TRBV11-2
clone size: NA
J gene: TRBJ1-1
D gene: NA
CDR3 protein: CASSLGRVNTEAFF
CDR3 DNA: TGTGCCAGCAGCTTAGGGCGGGTGAACACTGAAGCTTTCTTT

V gene: TRBV7-6
clone size: NA
J gene: TRBJ1-2
D gene: NA
CDR3 protein: CASSLAQGNYGYTF
CDR3 DNA: TGTGCCAGCAGCTTAGCACAGGGAAACTATGGCTACACCTTC

V gene: TRBV25-1
clone size: once
J gene: TRBJ1-2
D gene: NA
CDR3 protein: CASSEFSGGARGYTF
CDR3 DNA: TGTGCCAGCAGTGAATTCAGTGGGGGGGCTCGGGGCTACACCTTC

V gene: TRBV4-2
clone size: NA
J gene: TRBJ2-7
D gene: NA
CDR3 protein: CASSQEGGSSSYEQYF
CDR3 DNA: TGTGCCAGCAGCCAAGAGGGCGGGTCGAGCTCCTACGAGCAGTACTTC

V gene: TRBV27
clone size: NA
J gene: TRBJ1-2
D gene: NA
CDR3 protein: CASSWTSGPYGYTF
CDR3 DNA: TGTGCCAGCAGTTGGACCTCAGGCCCATATGGCTACACCTTC

V gene: TRBV27
clone size: NA
J gene: TRBJ2-7
D gene: TRBD1
CDR3 protein: CASSSGTGATSSYEQYF
CDR3 DNA: TGTGCCAGCAGTTCCGGGACAGGGGCGACTAGCTCCTACGAGCAGTACTTC

V gene: TRBV28
clone size: NA
J gene: TRBJ1-2
D gene: NA
CDR3 protein: CASSLPATVSGYTF
CDR3 DNA: TGTGCCAGCAGTTTACCCGCCACTGTTAGTGGCTACACCTTC

V gene: TRBV11-3
clone size: NA
J gene: TRBJ1-2
D gene: NA
CDR3 protein: CASSYNGRHGYTF
CDR3 DNA: TGTGCCAGCAGCTACAACGGGAGACATGGCTACACCTTC

V gene: TRBV6-4
clone size: NA
J gene: TRBJ2-2
D gene: NA
CDR3 protein: CASSAIGHHTGELFF
CDR3 DNA: TGTGCCAGCAGCGCAATCGGTCATCACACCGGGGAGCTGTTTTTT

V gene: TRBV4-1
clone size: NA
J gene: TRBJ2-4
D gene: NA
CDR3 protein: CASSVLKPGHLAKNIQYF
CDR3 DNA: TGCGCCAGCAGCGTACTAAAGCCGGGACACCTAGCCAAAAACATTCAGTACTTC

V gene: TRBV27
clone size: NA
J gene: TRBJ2-1
D gene: TRBD1
CDR3 protein: CASSLRGRGEQFF
CDR3 DNA: TGTGCCAGCAGTTTGAGGGGGCGAGGTGAGCAGTTCTTC

V gene: TRBV29-1
clone size: NA
J gene: TRBJ2-6
D gene: TRBD1
CDR3 protein: CSVRDREDSGANVLTF
CDR3 DNA: TGCAGCGTCCGGGACAGGGAGGACTCTGGGGCCAACGTCCTGACTTTC

V gene: TRBV5-1
clone size: once
J gene: TRBJ1-1
D gene: NA
CDR3 protein: CASSLAGRGGTEAFF
CDR3 DNA: TGCGCCAGCAGCTTGGCCGGGAGGGGTGGGACTGAAGCTTTCTTT

V gene: TRBV11-2
clone size: NA
J gene: TRBJ1-4
D gene: TRBD1
CDR3 protein: CASSLDRGQEKLFF
CDR3 DNA: TGTGCCAGCAGCCTCGACAGGGGGCAAGAAAAACTGTTTTTT

V gene: TRBV27
clone size: NA
J gene: TRBJ2-5
D gene: NA
CDR3 protein: CASSPMWGRETQYF
CDR3 DNA: TGTGCCAGCAGTCCCATGTGGGGACGAGAGACCCAGTACTTC

V gene: TRBV30
clone size: NA
J gene: TRBJ2-7
D gene: NA
CDR3 protein: CAWSDRGHEQYF
CDR3 DNA: TGTGCCTGGAGTGACCGCGGACACGAGCAGTACTTC

V gene: TRBV25-1
clone size: NA
J gene: TRBJ1-1
D gene: NA
CDR3 protein: CASSEQGGNTEAFF
CDR3 DNA: TGTGCCAGCAGTGAACAAGGGGGGAACACTGAAGCTTTCTTT

V gene: TRBV9
clone size: NA
J gene: TRBJ2-3
D gene: TRBD2
CDR3 protein: CASSYASGGAADTQYF
CDR3 DNA: TGTGCCAGCAGTTACGCTAGCGGGGGGGCCGCAGATACGCAGTATTTT